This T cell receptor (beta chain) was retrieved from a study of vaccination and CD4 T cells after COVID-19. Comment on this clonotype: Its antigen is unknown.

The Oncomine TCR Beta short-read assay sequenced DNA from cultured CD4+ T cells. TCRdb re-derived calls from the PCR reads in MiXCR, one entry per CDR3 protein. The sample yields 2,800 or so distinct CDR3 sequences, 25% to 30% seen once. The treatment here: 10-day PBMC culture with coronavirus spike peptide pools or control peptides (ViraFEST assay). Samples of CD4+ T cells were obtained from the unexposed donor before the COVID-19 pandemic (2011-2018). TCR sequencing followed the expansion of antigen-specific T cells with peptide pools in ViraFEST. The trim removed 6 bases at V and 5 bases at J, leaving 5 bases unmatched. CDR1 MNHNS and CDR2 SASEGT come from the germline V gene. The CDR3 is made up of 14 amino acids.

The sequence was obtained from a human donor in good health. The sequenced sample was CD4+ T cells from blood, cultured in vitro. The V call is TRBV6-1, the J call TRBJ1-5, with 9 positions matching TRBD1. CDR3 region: CASRQTGGDQPQHF. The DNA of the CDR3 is TGTGCCAGCAGACAAACAGGGGGCGATCAGCCCCAGCATTTT.